Listed below are T cell receptor beta chains from one sample, sequenced in a study of beta chain features in type 1 diabetes. TCRdb's table, derived via immunoSEQ multiplex PCR, lists solely in-frame clones and lacks some. The sample shows about 700,000 clones, 10% to 15% of them seen only once. Sequencing used naive CD4+ T cells from blood. The receptors were gathered from a man aged 18 to 35 with type 1 diabetes. CDR3s include the opening cysteine and the closing phenylalanine or tryptophan. A D gene is named only where the DNA matches it firmly. The size of a clone is reported for some rows only, either as once, few or many, or as a class for expanded clones.

>TRBV11-3|TRBJ2-7|13|-|few
CASSPDSAYEQYF
TGTGCCAGCAGCCCGGACAGCGCCTACGAGCAGTACTTC
>TRBV7-2|TRBJ2-2|16|-|-
CASSLGFRLNTGELFF
TGTGCCAGCAGCTTGGGGTTCCGATTGAACACCGGGGAGCTGTTTTTT
>TRBV30|TRBJ2-6|17|TRBD2|many
CAWGRAKMDSGANVLTF
TGTGCCTGGGGGAGGGCCAAGATGGATTCTGGGGCCAACGTCCTGACTTTC
>TRBV9|TRBJ1-3|17|TRBD1|few
CASSVDRQGISGNTIYF
TGTGCCAGCAGCGTAGACCGACAGGGGATTTCTGGAAACACCATATATTTT
>TRBV7-8|TRBJ1-1|14|-|-
CASSLGTENTEAFF
TGTGCCAGCAGCTTAGGGACGGAGAACACTGAAGCTTTCTTT
>TRBV7-3|TRBJ2-7|13|-|few
CASSCRGDYEQYF
TGTGCCAGCAGCTGCCGAGGCGATTACGAGCAGTACTTC
>TRBV30|TRBJ1-5|15|TRBD1|few
CAWSRGQAVGQPQHF
TGTGCCTGGAGTAGGGGACAGGCGGTGGGCCAGCCCCAGCATTTT
>TRBV25-1|TRBJ1-2|16|-|few
CASSELHGSSNYGYTF
TGTGCCAGCAGTGAATTGCACGGATCTTCCAACTATGGCTACACCTTC
>TRBV19|TRBJ2-4|15|TRBD1|-
CASRIQGVAKNIQYF
TGTGCCAGTAGGATACAGGGGGTAGCCAAAAACATTCAGTACTTC
>TRBV5-1|TRBJ2-3|16|TRBD2|few
CASRELAGASTDTQYF
TGCGCCAGCCGTGAACTAGCGGGGGCTAGCACAGATACGCAGTATTTT
>TRBV6-6|TRBJ2-1|14|-|-
CASTLNGVNNEQFF
TGTGCCAGCACCCTGAATGGGGTAAACAATGAGCAGTTCTTC
>TRBV4-1|TRBJ2-7|12|-|few
CASSQGGYEQYF
TGCGCCAGCAGCCAAGGGGGCTACGAGCAGTACTTC
>TRBV14|TRBJ2-7|14|TRBD1|-
CASSRRDRSSEQYF
TGTGCCAGCAGCCGCCGGGACAGGTCTTCCGAGCAGTACTTC
>TRBV6-5|TRBJ1-1|14|-|-
CASSYGYQNTEAFF
TGTGCCAGCAGTTACGGATACCAAAACACTGAAGCTTTCTTT
>TRBV25-1|TRBJ1-1|14|TRBD1|few
CASRGTTGVTEAFF
TGTGCCAGCCGCGGGACGACAGGGGTCACTGAAGCTTTCTTT
>TRBV6-1|TRBJ1-5|16|-|-
CASSEAYGIGYQPQHF
TGTGCCAGCAGTGAAGCGTATGGGATTGGGTATCAGCCCCAGCATTTT
>TRBV6-5|TRBJ2-5|14|TRBD1|few
CASSPGTGQETQYF
TGTGCCAGCAGCCCCGGGACAGGGCAAGAGACCCAGTACTTC
>TRBV19|TRBJ2-4|16|TRBD2|few
CASKVSGAIAKNIQYF
TGTGCCAGTAAAGTAAGCGGGGCCATAGCCAAAAACATTCAGTACTTC
>TRBV7-9|TRBJ2-7|11|-|-
CASSQSNEQYF
TGTGCCAGCAGCCAGAGCAACGAGCAGTACTTC
>TRBV25-1|TRBJ2-2|15|-|few
CASSAGQRGTGELFF
TGTGCCAGCAGTGCAGGGCAGCGCGGCACCGGGGAGCTGTTTTTT
>TRBV5-1|TRBJ1-2|15|-|-
CASSRDRTVLYGYTF
TGCGCCAGCAGCCGGGACCGGACAGTACTCTATGGCTACACCTTC
>TRBV10-1|TRBJ2-5|14|-|-
CASSESRTRETQYF
TGCGCCAGCAGTGAGTCGAGGACAAGGGAGACCCAGTACTTC
>TRBV7-9|TRBJ1-1|14|TRBD1|-
CASSLTQGAAEAFF
TGTGCCAGCAGCTTAACCCAGGGGGCTGCTGAAGCTTTCTTT
>TRBV5-6|TRBJ1-1|15|-|-
CASSQVGGENTEAFF
TGTGCCAGCAGCCAGGTGGGGGGAGAGAACACTGAAGCTTTCTTT
>TRBV7-7|TRBJ2-5|15|TRBD1|few
CASRALSQGNETQYF
TGTGCTAGCAGGGCACTATCACAGGGGAACGAGACCCAGTACTTC
>TRBV5-1|TRBJ1-2|15|TRBD1|few
CASSQEGRTGYGYTF
TGCGCCAGCAGCCAAGAAGGGCGGACAGGATATGGCTACACCTTC
>TRBV27|TRBJ1-2|13|-|-
CASSFARNYGYTF
TGTGCCAGCAGTTTCGCACGGAACTATGGCTACACCTTC
>TRBV11-1|TRBJ2-2|15|TRBD1|-
CASSPGQGRTGELFF
TGTGCCAGCAGCCCGGGACAGGGGAGGACCGGGGAGCTGTTTTTT
>TRBV10-3|TRBJ1-5|15|-|-
CAISRTRDSNQPQHF
TGTGCCATCAGTCGGACAAGGGATAGCAATCAGCCCCAGCATTTT
>TRBV30|TRBJ2-5|13|TRBD1|-
CAWRPGQGVTQYF
TGTGCCTGGAGACCCGGACAGGGGGTGACCCAGTACTTC
>TRBV30|TRBJ2-5|12|-|few
CAWSGPGETQYF
TGTGCCTGGAGTGGACCCGGGGAGACCCAGTACTTC
>TRBV29-1|TRBJ1-1|14|-|few
CSVPRDVGSTEAFF
TGCAGCGTGCCCCGGGACGTGGGTAGCACTGAAGCTTTCTTT
>TRBV7-9|TRBJ2-5|14|-|few
CASRLDSGQETQYF
TGTGCCAGCAGACTGGACAGTGGACAAGAGACCCAGTACTTC
>TRBV6-5|TRBJ2-1|15|TRBD2|-
CASRISGGMENEQFF
TGTGCCAGCAGGATATCGGGGGGGATGGAAAATGAGCAGTTCTTC
>TRBV7-3|TRBJ1-1|13|-|-
CASSGALNTEAFF
TGTGCCAGCAGCGGGGCTTTGAACACTGAAGCTTTCTTT
>TRBV7-3|TRBJ1-2|17|-|-
CASSLGSISEAAYGYTF
TGTGCCAGCAGCTTAGGGTCCATCTCTGAAGCGGCCTATGGCTACACCTTC
>TRBV13|TRBJ1-6|16|-|-
CASSPRGRDGNSPLHF
TGTGCCAGCAGCCCAAGGGGAAGGGACGGGAATTCACCCCTCCACTTT
>TRBV2|TRBJ1-1|14|-|-
CASSELWTNTEAFF
TGTGCCAGCAGTGAACTCTGGACGAACACTGAAGCTTTCTTT
>TRBV9|TRBJ2-5|13|-|few
CASSVGLVGTQYF
TGTGCCAGCAGCGTAGGACTAGTCGGGACCCAGTACTTC
>TRBV7-9|TRBJ1-6|10|-|few
CAGYNSPLHF
TGTGCGGGGTATAATTCACCCCTCCACTTT
>TRBV15|TRBJ2-4|16|TRBD2|-
CATSRGLAGGMGIQYF
TGTGCCACCAGCAGAGGACTAGCGGGGGGTATGGGCATTCAGTACTTC